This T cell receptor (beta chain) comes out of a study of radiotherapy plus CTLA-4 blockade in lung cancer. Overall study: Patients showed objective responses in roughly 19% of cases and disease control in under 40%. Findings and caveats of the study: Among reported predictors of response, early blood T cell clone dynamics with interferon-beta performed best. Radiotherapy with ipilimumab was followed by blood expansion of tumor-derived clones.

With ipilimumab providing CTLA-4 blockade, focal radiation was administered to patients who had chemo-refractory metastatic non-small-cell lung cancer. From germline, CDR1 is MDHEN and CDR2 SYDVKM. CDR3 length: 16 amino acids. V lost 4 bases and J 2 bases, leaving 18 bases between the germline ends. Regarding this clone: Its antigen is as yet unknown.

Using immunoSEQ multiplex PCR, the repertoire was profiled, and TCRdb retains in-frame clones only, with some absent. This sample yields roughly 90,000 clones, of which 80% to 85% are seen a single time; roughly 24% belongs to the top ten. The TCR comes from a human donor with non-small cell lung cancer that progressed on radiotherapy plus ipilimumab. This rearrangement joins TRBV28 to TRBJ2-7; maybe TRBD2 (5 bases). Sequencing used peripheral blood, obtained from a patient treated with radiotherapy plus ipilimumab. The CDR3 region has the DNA TGTGCCAGCAGTTCGCGGAGAGGAGGCGGGCCCTACGAGCAGTACGTC. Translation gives CASSSRRGGGPYEQYV.